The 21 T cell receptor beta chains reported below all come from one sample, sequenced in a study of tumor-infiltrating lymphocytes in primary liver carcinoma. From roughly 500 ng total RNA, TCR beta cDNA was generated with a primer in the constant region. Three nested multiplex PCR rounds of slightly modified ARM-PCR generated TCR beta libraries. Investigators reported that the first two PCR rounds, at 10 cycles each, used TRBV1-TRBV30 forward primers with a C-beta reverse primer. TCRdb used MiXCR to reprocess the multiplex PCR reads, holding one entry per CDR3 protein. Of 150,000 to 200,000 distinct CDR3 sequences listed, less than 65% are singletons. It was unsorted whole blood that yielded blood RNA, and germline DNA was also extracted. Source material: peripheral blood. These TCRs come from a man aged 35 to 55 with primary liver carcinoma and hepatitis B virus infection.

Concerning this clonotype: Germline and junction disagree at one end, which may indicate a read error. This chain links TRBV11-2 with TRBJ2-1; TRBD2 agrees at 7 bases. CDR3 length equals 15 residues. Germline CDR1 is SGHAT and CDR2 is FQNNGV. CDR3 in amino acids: CASGPIGGSYNEQFF. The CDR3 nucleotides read TGTGCCAGCGGGCCCATCGGCGGGAGTTACAATGAGCAGTTCTTT.

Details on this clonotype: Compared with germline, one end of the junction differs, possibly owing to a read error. CDR3 in DNA: TGCGCCAGCAGCACCCATCCCGGGTGCACTGAAGCTTTCTTT. Its protein is CASSTHPGCTEAFF. The genes are TRBV11-2 and TRBJ1-1, with unresolved D. From germline, CDR1 is SGHAT and CDR2 FQNNGV. The CDR3 is made up of 14 amino acids.

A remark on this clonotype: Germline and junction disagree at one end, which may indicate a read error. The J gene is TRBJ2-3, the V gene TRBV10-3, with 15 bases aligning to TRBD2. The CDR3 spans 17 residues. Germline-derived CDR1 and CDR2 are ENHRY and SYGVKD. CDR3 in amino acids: CATSDYGLAGGPDTQYF. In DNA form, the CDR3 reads TGTGCCACCAGTGACTACGGACTAGCGGGAGGGCCGGATACGCAGTATTTT.

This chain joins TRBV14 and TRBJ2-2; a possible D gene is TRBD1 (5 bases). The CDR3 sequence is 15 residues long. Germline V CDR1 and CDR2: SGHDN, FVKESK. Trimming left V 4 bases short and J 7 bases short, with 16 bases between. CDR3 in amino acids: CASSLHRFTGGELFF. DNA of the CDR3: TGTGCCAGCAGCCTCCACAGGTTCACCGGCGGGGAGCTGTTTTTT.

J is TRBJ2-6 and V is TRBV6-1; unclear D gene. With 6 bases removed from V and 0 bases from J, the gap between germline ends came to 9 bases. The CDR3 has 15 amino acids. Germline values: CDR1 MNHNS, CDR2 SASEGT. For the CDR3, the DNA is TGTGCCAGCAGGCCAATTGTCTCTGGGGCCAACGTCCTGACTTTC. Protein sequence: CASRPIVSGANVLTF.

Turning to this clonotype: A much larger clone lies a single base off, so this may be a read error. Here the CDR3 reads CSARLAGGKDTQYF. The CDR3 DNA is TGCAGCGCCCGACTAGCGGGAGGGAAGGATACGCAGTATTTT. The V gene is TRBV29-1, the J gene TRBJ2-3; 14 bases agree with TRBD2. The trim removed 7 bases at V and 6 bases at J, leaving 6 bases unmatched. Germline V CDR1 and CDR2: SQVTM, ANQGSEA. The CDR3 sequence is 14 residues long.

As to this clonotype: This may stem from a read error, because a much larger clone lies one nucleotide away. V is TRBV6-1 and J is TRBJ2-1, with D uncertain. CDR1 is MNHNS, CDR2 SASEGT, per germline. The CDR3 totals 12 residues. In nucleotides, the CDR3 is TGTGCCGTCCAGAGCTCCTACAAAGAGCAGTTCTTC. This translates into CAVQSSYKEQFF.

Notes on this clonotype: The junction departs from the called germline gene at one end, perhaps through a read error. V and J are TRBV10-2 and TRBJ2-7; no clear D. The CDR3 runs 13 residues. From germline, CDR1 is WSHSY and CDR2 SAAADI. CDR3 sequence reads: CASIESTEYEQYF. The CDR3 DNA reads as TGCGCCAGCATTGAGTCCACAGAGTACGAGCAGTACTTC.

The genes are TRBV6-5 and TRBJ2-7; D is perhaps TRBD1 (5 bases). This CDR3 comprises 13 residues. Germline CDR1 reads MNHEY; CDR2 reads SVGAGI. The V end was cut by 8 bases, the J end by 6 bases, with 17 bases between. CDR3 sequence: CASFPVGRSEQYF. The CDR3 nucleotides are TGTGCCAGCTTCCCAGTGGGGCGAAGCGAGCAGTACTTC.

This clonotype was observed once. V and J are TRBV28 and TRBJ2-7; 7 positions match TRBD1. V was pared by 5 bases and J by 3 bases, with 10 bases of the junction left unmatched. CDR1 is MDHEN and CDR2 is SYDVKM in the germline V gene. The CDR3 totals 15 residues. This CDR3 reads CASSTWDSTYYEQYF. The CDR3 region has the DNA TGTGCCAGCAGTACCTGGGACAGTACATACTACGAGCAGTACTTC.

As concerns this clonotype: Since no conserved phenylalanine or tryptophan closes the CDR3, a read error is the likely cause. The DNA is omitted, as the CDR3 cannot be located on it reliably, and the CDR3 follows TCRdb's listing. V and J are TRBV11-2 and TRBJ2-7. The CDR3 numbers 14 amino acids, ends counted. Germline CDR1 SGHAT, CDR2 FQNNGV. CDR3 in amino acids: CASSLTDGVYGQCL.

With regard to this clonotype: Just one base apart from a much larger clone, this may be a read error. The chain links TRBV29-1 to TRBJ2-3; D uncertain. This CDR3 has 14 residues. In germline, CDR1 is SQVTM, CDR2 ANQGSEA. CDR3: CNVKRLTSTDTQYF. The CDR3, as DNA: TGCAACGTTAAAAGGCTCACTAGCACAGATACGCAGTATTTT.

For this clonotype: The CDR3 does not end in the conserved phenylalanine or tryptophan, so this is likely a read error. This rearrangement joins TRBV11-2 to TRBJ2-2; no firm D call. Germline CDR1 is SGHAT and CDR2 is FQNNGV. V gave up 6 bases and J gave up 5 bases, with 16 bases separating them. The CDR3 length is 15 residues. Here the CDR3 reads CASRKVQWRTGELFS. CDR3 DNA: TGTGCCAGCAGGAAAGTTCAGTGGAGAACCGGGGAGCTGTTTTCT.

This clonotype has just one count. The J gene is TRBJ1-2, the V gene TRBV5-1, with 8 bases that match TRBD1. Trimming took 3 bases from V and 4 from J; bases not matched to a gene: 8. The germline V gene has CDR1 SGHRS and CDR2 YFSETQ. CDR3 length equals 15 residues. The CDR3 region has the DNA TGCGCCAGCAGCTCCGACAGGGGAGCAGTCTATGGCTACACCTTC. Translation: CASSSDRGAVYGYTF.

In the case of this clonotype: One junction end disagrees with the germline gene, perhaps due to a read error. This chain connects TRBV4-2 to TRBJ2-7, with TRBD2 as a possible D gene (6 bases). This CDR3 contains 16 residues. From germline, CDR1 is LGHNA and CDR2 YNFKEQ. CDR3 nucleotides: TGTGCCAGCAGCCACCGTAGCGGAGGGAGCTCCTACGCGCAGTACTTC. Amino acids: CASSHRSGGSSYAQYF.

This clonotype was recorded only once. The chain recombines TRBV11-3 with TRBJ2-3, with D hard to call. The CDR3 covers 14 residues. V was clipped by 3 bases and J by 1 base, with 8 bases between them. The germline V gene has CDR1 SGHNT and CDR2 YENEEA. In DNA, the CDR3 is TGTGCCAGCAGCTTGTCTGGGCGCACAGATACGCAGTATTTT. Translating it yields CASSLSGRTDTQYF.

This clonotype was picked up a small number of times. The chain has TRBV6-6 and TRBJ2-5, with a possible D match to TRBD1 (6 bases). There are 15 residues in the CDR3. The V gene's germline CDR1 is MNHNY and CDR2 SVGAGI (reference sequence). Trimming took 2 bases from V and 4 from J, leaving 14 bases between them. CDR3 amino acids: CASSYATGLGETQYF. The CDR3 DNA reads TGTGCCAGCAGTTACGCCACAGGGCTAGGAGAGACCCAGTACTTC.

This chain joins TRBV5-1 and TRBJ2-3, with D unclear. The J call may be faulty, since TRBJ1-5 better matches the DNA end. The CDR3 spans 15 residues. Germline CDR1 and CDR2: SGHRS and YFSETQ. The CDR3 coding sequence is TGCGCCAGCAGCACTAGCGGGAGGGATGCAGATACGCAGCATTTT. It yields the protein CASSTSGRDADTQHF.

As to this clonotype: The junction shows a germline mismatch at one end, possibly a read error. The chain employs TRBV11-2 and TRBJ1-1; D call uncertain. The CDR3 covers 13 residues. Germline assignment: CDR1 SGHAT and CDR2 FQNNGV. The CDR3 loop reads CASILDRSAEAFF. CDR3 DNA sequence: TGTGCCAGCATCTTAGATCGGTCTGCGGAAGCTTTCTTT.

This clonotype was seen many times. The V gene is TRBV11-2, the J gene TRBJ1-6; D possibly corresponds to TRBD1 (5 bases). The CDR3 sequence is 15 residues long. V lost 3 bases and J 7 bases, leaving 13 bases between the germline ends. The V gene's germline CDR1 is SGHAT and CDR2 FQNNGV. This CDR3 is CASSFGGLENSPLHF. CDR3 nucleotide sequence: TGTGCCAGCAGCTTCGGGGGACTGGAAAATTCACCCCTCCACTTT.

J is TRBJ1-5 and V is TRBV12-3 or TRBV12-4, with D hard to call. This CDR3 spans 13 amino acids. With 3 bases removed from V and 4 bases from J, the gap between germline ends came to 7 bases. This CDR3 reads CASSLPGNQPQHF. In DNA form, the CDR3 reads TGTGCCAGCAGTTTGCCGGGGAATCAGCCCCAGCATTTT.